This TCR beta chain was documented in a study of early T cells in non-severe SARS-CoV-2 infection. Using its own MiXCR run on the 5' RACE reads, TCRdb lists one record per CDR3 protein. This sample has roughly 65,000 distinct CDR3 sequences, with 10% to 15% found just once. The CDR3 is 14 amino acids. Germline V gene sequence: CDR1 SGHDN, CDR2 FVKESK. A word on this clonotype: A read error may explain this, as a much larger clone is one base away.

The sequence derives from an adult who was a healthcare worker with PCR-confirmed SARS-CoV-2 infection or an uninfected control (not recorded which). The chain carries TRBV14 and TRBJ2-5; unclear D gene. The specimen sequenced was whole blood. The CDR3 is CTSSQDLSLGTQYF. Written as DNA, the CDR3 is TGTACCAGCAGCCAAGATTTAAGTTTGGGGACCCAGTACTTC.